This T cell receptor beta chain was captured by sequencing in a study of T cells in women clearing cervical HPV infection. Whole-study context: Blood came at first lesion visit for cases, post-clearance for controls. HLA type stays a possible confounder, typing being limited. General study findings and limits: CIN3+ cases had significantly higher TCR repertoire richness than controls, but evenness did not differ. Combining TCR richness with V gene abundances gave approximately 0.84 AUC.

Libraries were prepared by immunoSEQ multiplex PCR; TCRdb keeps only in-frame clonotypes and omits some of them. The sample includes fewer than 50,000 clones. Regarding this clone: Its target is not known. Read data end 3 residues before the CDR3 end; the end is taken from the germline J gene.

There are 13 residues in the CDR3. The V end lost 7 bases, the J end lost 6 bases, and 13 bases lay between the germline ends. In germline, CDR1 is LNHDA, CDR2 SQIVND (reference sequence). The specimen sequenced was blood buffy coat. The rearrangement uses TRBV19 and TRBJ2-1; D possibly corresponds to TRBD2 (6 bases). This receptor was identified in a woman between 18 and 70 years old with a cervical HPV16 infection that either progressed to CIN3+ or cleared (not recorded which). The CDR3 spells CASNTGLTNEQFF. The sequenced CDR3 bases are TGTGCCAGTAACACGGGACTCACCAATGAG.